A single sample is the source of the 13 T cell receptor beta chains below, sequenced in a study of beta chain features in type 1 diabetes (dated by TCRdb to 2016 to 2019). The library was prepared using the immunoSEQ multiplex PCR assay. The High Capacity cDNA Reverse Transcription Kit was used to reverse transcribe all of the isolated RNA, meaning that expressed TCRB transcripts were what got sequenced. TCRdb limited this immuneACCESS table to in-frame rearrangements with V and J called. A share of clones is missing; checked studies link under half to unresolved V genes, and the rest is unexplained. The sample yields roughly 370,000 clones; approximately 13% were counted once. The ten largest clones represent approximately 0.038% of the sample. Sequencing was performed on naive CD4+ T cells from blood. The cell subset or site label, read with the paper, signifies: true naive CD4+ T cells. Every receptor here comes from a man younger than 40 in good health.

V and J are TRBV7-8 and TRBJ1-4; TRBD1 agrees at 8 bases. The CDR3 totals 15 residues. J gave up 8 bases and V 1 base, and 6 bases lay outside the gene matches. Germline CDR1 SGHVS, CDR2 FQNEAQ. The CDR3 sequence is CASSLGTGSGEKLFF. CDR3 DNA: TGTGCCAGCAGCTTAGGGACAGGGAGCGGAGAAAAACTGTTTTTT.

The sample holds a few counts of this clone. This chain connects TRBV2 to TRBJ2-1; 10 nucleotides align to TRBD2. The CDR3 runs 17 residues. After removal of 6 bases from V and 8 bases from J, the junction contained 16 bases not matched to a gene. Germline CDR1 and CDR2: SNHLY and FYNNEI. CDR3 bases: TGTGCCAGCAGCCCTCCTTTCCCTAGCGGGAGACTCTATGAGCAGTTCTTC. Translation: CASSPPFPSGRLYEQFF.

The chain has TRBV6-6 and TRBJ2-7; no clear D. The ends were cut back, 2 bases at V and 6 bases at J, with 11 bases in the middle. Germline values: CDR1 MNHNY, CDR2 SVGAGI (reference sequence). The CDR3 is 13 amino acids. The CDR3 sequence is CASSYMTGREQYF. CDR3 DNA: TGTGCCAGCAGTTACATGACTGGGCGCGAGCAGTACTTC.

The chain has TRBV4-3 and TRBJ1-5, with D possibly being TRBD1 (5 bases). This CDR3 is built from 15 residues. Per germline, CDR1 LGHNA and CDR2 YSLEER. The V and J ends lost 0 bases and 8 bases respectively, with 14 bases between them. Written as DNA, the CDR3 is TGCGCCAGCAGCCAAGATCGAAGGGGAAGGGAGCCCCAGCATTTT. Its protein is CASSQDRRGREPQHF.

Only a few counts were recorded for this clone. The gene calls are TRBV9 and TRBJ1-6, with 7 bases matching TRBD1. CDR1 SGDLS and CDR2 YYNGEE come from the germline V gene. The CDR3 extends over 14 amino acids. V lost 0 bases and J lost 11; bases outside the gene matches: 5. CDR3 in DNA: TGTGCCAGCAGCGTAGAACAGGGGAGTCCACCCCTCCACTTT. This codes for CASSVEQGSPPLHF.

CDR3 DNA: TGTGCCAGCAGTTACTCTAGCGGGAGTAGAGGAGAGACCCAGTACTTC. This encodes CASSYSSGSRGETQYF. V gene TRBV6-5 combines with J gene TRBJ2-5; 9 nucleotides line up with TRBD2. V dropped 0 bases and J dropped 4; count of bases not matched to a gene: 6. The CDR3 sequence is 16 residues long. Germline values: CDR1 MNHEY, CDR2 SVGAGI.

This clone was observed a handful of times. The gene calls are TRBV29-1 and TRBJ2-1; 7 bases are shared with TRBD1. Germline V gene data show CDR1 as SQVTM and CDR2 as ANQGSEA. The junction had 13 bases not matched to a gene; V was cut back by 4 bases and J by 4 bases. The length of the CDR3 is 16 residues. CDR3 nucleotide sequence: TGCAGCGTTGGGGGAACGGACAGGAACTCTTACAATGAGCAGTTCTTC. As protein: CSVGGTDRNSYNEQFF.

This clone has just a few counts. The rearrangement links TRBV18 to TRBJ2-7; 8 bases match TRBD1. The CDR3 totals 16 residues. V shed 2 bases and J 2 bases; nucleotides not matched to a gene: 8. CDR1 KGHSH and CDR2 LQKENI come from the germline V gene. CDR3: CASSPIFQDRAYEQYF. The CDR3 DNA reads TGTGCCAGCTCACCAATTTTCCAGGACAGGGCCTACGAGCAGTACTTC.

The CDR3 spells CASSLHQRGLGNTIYF. The CDR3 DNA is TGCGCCAGCAGCCTACACCAAAGAGGACTTGGAAACACCATATATTTT. The V and J genes are TRBV4-1 and TRBJ1-3; unclear D gene. The V end lost 4 bases, the J end lost 3 bases, and 16 bases lay between the germline ends. Germline lookup yields CDR1 MGHRA and CDR2 YSYEKL. The CDR3 is 16 amino acids.

The table lists this clone with a few counts. This rearrangement joins TRBV29-1 to TRBJ2-3; D gene unclear. Trimming took 4 bases from V and 6 from J, leaving 11 bases between them. The germline V gene has CDR1 SQVTM and CDR2 ANQGSEA. The CDR3 has 12 residues. The CDR3 nucleotides are TGCAGCGTTGTCCAGGCTGGGGATACGCAGTATTTT. This gives the protein CSVVQAGDTQYF.

This clone was detected only once. This sequence joins TRBV9 and TRBJ2-1; the match to TRBD2 covers 11 bases. This CDR3 has 17 amino acids. V gave up 6 bases and J gave up 6 bases; unmatched junction bases: 14. Germline-derived CDR1 and CDR2 are SGDLS and YYNGEE. This CDR3 reads CASTHTPIAGGFNEQFF. For the CDR3, the DNA is TGTGCCAGCACCCATACCCCAATAGCGGGGGGGTTCAATGAGCAGTTCTTC.

To note about this clone: The same CDR3 is also encoded by other DNA sequences in this sample. The CDR3 is CSVDPRGSPSYNEQFF. CDR3 nucleotides: TGCAGCGTTGACCCCAGGGGGAGCCCCAGCTACAATGAGCAGTTCTTC. The gene calls are TRBV29-1 and TRBJ2-1; 7 nucleotides line up with TRBD1. The CDR3 spans 16 residues. Per germline, CDR1 SQVTM and CDR2 ANQGSEA. Trimming took 3 bases from V and 3 from J; bases not matched to a gene: 11.

Note on this clone: One end of the junction is discordant with germline, which a read error may explain. The chain carries TRBV10-3 and TRBJ2-7, with 8 bases matching TRBD1. CDR1 and CDR2 from the germline V gene are ENHRY and SYGVKD. The CDR3 extends over 16 amino acids. DNA of the CDR3: TGTGCCACCGAAGCCCAAAGGACAGGGACCTCCAACGAGCAGTACTTC. It specifies CATEAQRTGTSNEQYF.